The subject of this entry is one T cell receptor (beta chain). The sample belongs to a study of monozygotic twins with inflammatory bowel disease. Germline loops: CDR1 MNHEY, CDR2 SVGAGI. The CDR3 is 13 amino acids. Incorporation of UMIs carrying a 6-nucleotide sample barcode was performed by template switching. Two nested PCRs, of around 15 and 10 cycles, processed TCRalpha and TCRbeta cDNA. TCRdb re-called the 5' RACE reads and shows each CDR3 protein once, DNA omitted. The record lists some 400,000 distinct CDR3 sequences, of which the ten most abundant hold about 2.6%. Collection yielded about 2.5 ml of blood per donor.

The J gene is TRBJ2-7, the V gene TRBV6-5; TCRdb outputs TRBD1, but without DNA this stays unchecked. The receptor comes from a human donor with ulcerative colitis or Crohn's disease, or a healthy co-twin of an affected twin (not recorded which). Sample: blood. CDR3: CASSIDRAYEQYF.